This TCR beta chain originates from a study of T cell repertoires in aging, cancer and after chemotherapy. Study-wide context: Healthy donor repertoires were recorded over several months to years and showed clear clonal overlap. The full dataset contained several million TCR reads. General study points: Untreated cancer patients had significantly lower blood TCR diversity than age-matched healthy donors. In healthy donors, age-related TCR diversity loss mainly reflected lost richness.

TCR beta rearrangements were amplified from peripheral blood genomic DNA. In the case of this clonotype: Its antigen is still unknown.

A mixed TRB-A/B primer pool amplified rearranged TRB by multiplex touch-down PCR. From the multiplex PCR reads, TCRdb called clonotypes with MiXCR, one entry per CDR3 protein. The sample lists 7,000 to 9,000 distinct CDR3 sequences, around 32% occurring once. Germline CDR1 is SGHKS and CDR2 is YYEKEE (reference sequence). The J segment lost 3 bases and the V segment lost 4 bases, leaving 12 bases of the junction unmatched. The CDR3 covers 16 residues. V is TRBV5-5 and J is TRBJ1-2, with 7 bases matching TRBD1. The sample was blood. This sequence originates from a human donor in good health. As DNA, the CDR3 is TGTGCCAGCAGCCTAGGGACAGAACCTGCCTACTATGGCTACACCTTC. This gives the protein CASSLGTEPAYYGYTF.